Below are 32 T cell receptor beta chains sequenced from a single sample in a study of cytomegalovirus exposure and HLA in healthy donors (dated by TCRdb to about 2017). Library method: the immunoSEQ multiplex PCR assay. The multiplex PCR relied on a mix of 60 forward primers for TCR Vbeta segments and 13 reverse primers for TCR Jbeta segments. TCRdb obtained this table from immuneACCESS and retained in-frame rearrangements with V and J assigned. These tables miss some clones; where compared with another copy, unresolved V genes account for less than half of the shortfall, and the remainder is unexplained. The sample table records approximately 110,000 clones; more than 60% of these occur just once. The ten largest clones capture approximately 5.1% of the sample. Sequencing input: PBMCs. All receptors come from a female donor in good health and CMV-seropositive.

The CDR3 sequence is CASSAGQGYEQYF. DNA for the CDR3: TGTGCCAGCAGCGCGGGACAGGGTTACGAGCAGTACTTC. V gene TRBV5-4 combines with J gene TRBJ2-7; 9 nucleotides agree with TRBD1. Germline CDR1 and CDR2: SGHNT and YYREEE (reference sequence). This CDR3 has 13 amino acids. V trimming: 4 bases; J trimming: 4 bases; junction bases outside the gene matches: 3. The entire variable domain, with the rest obtained from reference TRBV5-4 and TRBJ2-7, is as follows: ETGVTQSPTHLIKTRGQQVTLRCSSQSGHNTVSWYQQALGQGPQFIFQYYREEENGRGNFPPRFSGLQFPNYSSELNVNALELDDSALYLCASSAGQGYEQYFGPGTRLTVT.

The chain is built from TRBV5-5 and TRBJ2-7; possibly TRBD2 for D (6 bases). Deletions cut 4 bases from V and 3 bases from J, with 14 bases between. The CDR3 spans 14 residues. From germline, CDR1 is SGHKS and CDR2 YYEKEE (reference sequence). The CDR3, as DNA: TGTGCCAGCAGCGGCGGGACTCAATTCTACGAGCAGTACTTC. Protein sequence: CASSGGTQFYEQYF.

This clone was seen only a few times. CDR3 sequence (DNA): TGTGCCAGCAGCTTAGATGGAGCTAGCGTTCAAGAGACCCAGTACTTC. It yields the protein CASSLDGASVQETQYF. The chain uses TRBV11-2 and TRBJ2-5; D perhaps matches TRBD2 (6 bases). The CDR3 length is 16 residues. V was trimmed by 0 bases and J by 2 bases, leaving 13 bases between them. Germline V gives CDR1 SGHAT, CDR2 FQNNGV.

The chain recombines TRBV2 with TRBJ2-2, with TRBD2 identical over 14 bases. Trimming removed 7 bases from V and 4 bases from J; junction bases left unmatched: 8. Germline loops: CDR1 SNHLY, CDR2 FYNNEI. CDR3 length equals 17 residues. The CDR3, as DNA: TGTGCCAGCACCGTGACTAGCGGGGGGGCAGGCACCGGGGAGCTGTTTTTT. Residues: CASTVTSGGAGTGELFF.

The CDR3 loop reads CASSLGQGYNSPLHF. DNA for the CDR3: TGTGCCAGCAGCTTGGGACAGGGATATAATTCACCCCTCCACTTT. The genes are TRBV7-9 and TRBJ1-6, with 9 positions matching TRBD1. The CDR3 has 15 residues. Unmatched junction bases numbered 1, after V lost 3 bases and J lost 4 bases. Germline lookup yields CDR1 SEHNR and CDR2 FQNEAQ (reference sequence).

The V call is TRBV5-1, the J call TRBJ2-3; 13 bases agree with TRBD2. The CDR3 is made up of 17 amino acids. CDR1 is SGHRS, CDR2 YFSETQ, per germline. Losses at the gene ends were 4 bases for V and 0 bases for J; bases not matched to a gene: 5. The CDR3 is CASSPGTSGVSTDTQYF. In DNA, the CDR3 is TGCGCCAGCAGCCCCGGGACTAGCGGGGTTAGCACAGATACGCAGTATTTT.

J is TRBJ2-3 and V is TRBV27, with unresolved D. Looked up from germline, CDR1 is MNHEY and CDR2 is SMNVEV (reference sequence). Trimming took 4 bases from V and 4 from J, leaving 3 bases between them. The CDR3 is 11 residues long. CDR3 sequence reads: CASSSSDTQYF. CDR3 nucleotides: TGTGCCAGCAGTTCGTCAGATACGCAGTATTTT.

The chain carries TRBV9 and TRBJ1-5; TRBD1 might be the D (5 bases). This CDR3 comprises 14 residues. Germline V gene data show CDR1 as SGDLS and CDR2 as YYNGEE. Trimming removed 1 base at V and 4 bases at J, with 9 bases between. The CDR3 reads CASSVNRQNQPQHF. CDR3 nucleotides: TGTGCCAGCAGCGTAAACAGACAGAATCAGCCCCAGCATTTT.

V usage is TRBV30 and J usage is TRBJ1-5; 9 bases align to TRBD1. J gave up 1 base and V 5 bases, and 15 bases lay outside the gene matches. Germline CDR1 and CDR2: GTSNPN and SVGIG (reference sequence). CDR3 length equals 18 residues. The CDR3 coding sequence is TGTGCCTGGGACGGTGGGACAGGGATCGGGGTAAGCAATCAGCCCCAGCATTTT. It encodes CAWDGGTGIGVSNQPQHF.

V is TRBV7-6 and J is TRBJ2-1; TRBD1 might be the D (5 bases). V was shortened by 2 bases and J by 0 bases, with 11 bases between the two germline ends. CDR3 length: 16 amino acids. Germline V gene sequence: CDR1 SGHVS, CDR2 FNYEAQ. This CDR3 is CASSLIAGYSYNEQFF. DNA of the CDR3: TGTGCCAGCAGCTTAATTGCAGGGTACTCCTACAATGAGCAGTTCTTC. The full variable domain, with the rest looked up from reference TRBV7-6 and TRBJ2-1, is GAGVSQSPRYKVTKRGQDVALRCDPISGHVSLYWYRQALGQGPEFLTYFNYEAQQDKSGLPNDRFSAERPEGSISTLTIQRTEQRDSAMYRCASSLIAGYSYNEQFFGPGTRLTVL.

Only a few counts were recorded for this clone. This chain joins TRBV7-3 and TRBJ2-2; D possibly corresponds to TRBD2 (7 bases). The germline gives CDR1 SGHTA, CDR2 FQGTGA. V lost 5 bases, J lost 4 bases, and 20 bases lay in between. The CDR3 has 17 amino acids. The CDR3 loop is CASSPLGGPIGTGELFF. For the CDR3, the DNA is TGTGCCAGCAGCCCTCTGGGGGGGCCCATAGGCACCGGGGAGCTGTTTTTT.

The rearrangement uses TRBV7-3 and TRBJ2-2; the match to TRBD2 covers 11 bases. The CDR3 is made up of 17 amino acids. The V gene end was trimmed by 2 bases and the J gene end by 5 bases; junction bases not matched to a gene: 7. CDR1 is SGHTA and CDR2 is FQGTGA in the germline V gene. The DNA of the CDR3 is TGTGCCAGCAGCTTACGATATATAGCGGGGGGGACCGGGGAGCTGTTTTTT. It encodes CASSLRYIAGGTGELFF.

The table lists this clone with a few counts. CDR3 amino acids: CASSLSSGGGPYNEQFF. In DNA, the CDR3 is TGTGCCAGCAGTTTATCGTCTGGGGGGGGCCCCTACAATGAGCAGTTCTTC. This sequence joins TRBV27 and TRBJ2-1, with a weak D call TRBD2 (7 bases). The CDR3 has 17 amino acids. CDR1 and CDR2 from the germline V gene are MNHEY and SMNVEV (reference sequence). Trimming took off 0 bases at V and 2 bases at J, with 14 bases between the two ends.

V and J are TRBV28 and TRBJ2-2; TRBD1 matches at 9 bases. The CDR3 contains 15 residues. V was clipped by 4 bases and J by 7 bases; unmatched bases: 7. Germline CDR1 and CDR2: MDHEN and SYDVKM. The CDR3 loop reads CASSSDRGWVGELFF. In DNA, the CDR3 is TGTGCCAGCAGTTCCGACAGGGGGTGGGTCGGGGAGCTGTTTTTT. Combining the CDR3 with reference TRBV28 and TRBJ2-2 gives the whole variable domain DVKVTQSSRYLVKRTGEKVFLECVQDMDHENMFWYRQDPGLGLRLIYFSYDVKMKEKGDIPEGYSVSREKKERFSLILESASTNQTSMYLCASSSDRGWVGELFFGEGSRLTVL.

V is TRBV5-6 and J is TRBJ2-5; D remains unclear. Trimming left V 0 bases short and J 1 base short, with 7 bases between. The CDR3 length is 14 residues. Germline assignment: CDR1 SGHDT and CDR2 YYEEEE. The CDR3 nucleotides read TGTGCCAGCAGCTTGGATACAAGCCAAGAGACCCAGTACTTC. This encodes CASSLDTSQETQYF. The full variable domain, its missing parts supplied by reference TRBV5-6 and TRBJ2-5, is DAGVTQSPTHLIKTRGQQVTLRCSPKSGHDTVSWYQQALGQGPQFIFQYYEEEERQRGNFPDRFSGHQFPNYSSELNVNALLLGDSALYLCASSLDTSQETQYFGPGTRLLVL.

The chain couples TRBV6-1 to TRBJ1-1; 9 bases align to TRBD1. Germline trimming cut 4 bases from V and 3 bases from J; bases unmatched to any gene: 3. The CDR3 spans 14 residues. Looked up from germline, CDR1 is MNHNS and CDR2 is SASEGT. CDR3: CASSGGTGYTEAFF. CDR3 nucleotides: TGTGCCAGCAGTGGGGGGACAGGGTACACTGAAGCTTTCTTT.

This chain joins TRBV18 and TRBJ1-3, with TRBD1 as a possible D gene (5 bases). Trimming removed 2 bases at V and 2 bases at J, with 13 bases between. The CDR3 has 16 amino acids. Germline values: CDR1 KGHSH, CDR2 LQKENI. The CDR3 DNA is TGTGCCAGCTCACCAGCGTCGGGCAGGGCTGGAAACACCATATATTTT. This codes for CASSPASGRAGNTIYF.

V usage is TRBV5-4 and J usage is TRBJ1-5; possibly TRBD1 for D (6 bases). This CDR3 is built from 15 residues. Trimming left V 4 bases short and J 2 bases short, with 13 bases between. CDR1 is SGHNT, CDR2 YYREEE, per germline (reference sequence). CDR3 sequence (DNA): TGTGCCAGCAGCACCTGGACAGACGGCAATCAGCCCCAGCATTTT. It specifies CASSTWTDGNQPQHF.

The V call is TRBV7-3, the J call TRBJ2-2; D gene ambiguous. Between the trimmed V and J ends, which lost 3 bases and 1 base, there was a span of 6 bases. The germline CDR1 and CDR2 sequences are SGHTA and FQGTGA. This CDR3 has 14 residues. The CDR3 spells CASSFKRNTGELFF. CDR3 bases: TGTGCCAGCAGCTTCAAGCGGAACACCGGGGAGCTGTTTTTT.

This rearrangement joins TRBV29-1 to TRBJ2-3, with D possibly being TRBD2 (6 bases). Between the trimmed V and J ends, which lost 7 bases and 6 bases, there was a span of 8 bases. Germline values: CDR1 SQVTM, CDR2 ANQGSEA. This CDR3 region has 10 residues. The chain's CDR3 is CSAGSDTQYF. Written as DNA, the CDR3 is TGCAGCGCCGGGAGTGATACGCAGTATTTT.

The chain couples TRBV19 to TRBJ1-4, with D tentatively TRBD1 (5 bases). Trimming removed 5 bases from V and 10 bases from J, with 23 bases in between. The CDR3 extends over 16 amino acids. CDR1 LNHDA and CDR2 SQIVND come from the germline V gene (reference sequence). CDR3 loop: CASSLGTPSPGRKLFF. The CDR3 region has the DNA TGTGCCAGTAGTCTAGGGACTCCCTCACCCGGGCGAAAACTGTTTTTT.

With respect to this clone: Mismatch with germline at one junction end may stem from a read error. As DNA, the CDR3 is TGTGCTAGCAGCCTTCGGTGGGGGGCCGGGGAGCTGTTTTTT. This sequence encodes CASSLRWGAGELFF. This sequence joins TRBV7-7 and TRBJ2-2; a possible D gene is TRBD2 (6 bases). The CDR3 runs to 14 residues. Germline loops: CDR1 SSHAT, CDR2 FNYEAQ (reference sequence).

V gene TRBV5-5 combines with J gene TRBJ2-1; D call uncertain. CDR1 is SGHKS and CDR2 is YYEKEE in the germline V gene (reference sequence). Trimming stripped 2 bases from V and 6 bases from J, with 9 bases between. There are 13 residues in the CDR3. CDR3 protein: CASSLTDLNEQFF. DNA for the CDR3: TGTGCCAGCAGCTTAACAGATCTCAATGAGCAGTTCTTC.

The chain is built from TRBV5-1 and TRBJ2-5, with TRBD1 matching 12 bases. The junction had 15 bases not matched to a gene; V was cut back by 6 bases and J by 12 bases. Looked up from germline, CDR1 is SGHRS and CDR2 is YFSETQ. CDR3 length: 15 residues. This CDR3 is CASTPNAGTGGFKYF. The CDR3 bases are TGCGCCAGCACCCCGAACGCCGGGACAGGGGGCTTTAAGTACTTC.

The chain joins TRBV9 to TRBJ1-3; D is undetermined. Trimming shortened V by 0 bases and J by 2 bases, and 12 bases separated the two germline ends. Germline V gene lookup returns CDR1 SGDLS and CDR2 YYNGEE. The CDR3 runs 16 residues. The CDR3 nucleotides are TGTGCCAGCAGCGTAGATCTGACTTACGCTGGAAACACCATATATTTT. Residues: CASSVDLTYAGNTIYF.

The chain links TRBV27 to TRBJ2-5; 8 bases agree with TRBD2. Germline V gives CDR1 MNHEY, CDR2 SMNVEV (reference sequence). The CDR3 sequence is 15 residues long. V was pared by 1 base and J by 2 bases, with 3 bases of the junction left unmatched. Here the CDR3 DNA reads TGTGCCAGCAGTTTATACCTAGCGGGTCAAGAGACCCAGTACTTC. Residues: CASSLYLAGQETQYF.

This rearrangement joins TRBV10-2 to TRBJ2-7, with D perhaps matching TRBD1 (5 bases). Per the germline V gene, CDR1 is WSHSY and CDR2 is SAAADI. This CDR3 region has 15 residues. V shed 0 bases and J shed 3 bases, with 12 bases lying between them. CDR3 amino acids: CASSESGRRSYEQYF. The CDR3 DNA is TGCGCCAGCAGTGAGTCGGGGCGGAGAAGCTACGAGCAGTACTTC.

This clone has only a few counts. The chain uses TRBV19 and TRBJ2-7, with 8 bases fitting TRBD2. V dropped 8 bases and J dropped 1; count of bases not matched to a gene: 4. Germline CDR1 is LNHDA and CDR2 is SQIVND (reference sequence). The CDR3 is made up of 13 amino acids. Written as DNA, the CDR3 is TGTGCCAGTGGTAGCGGGGTGTCCTACGAGCAGTACTTC. Its protein is CASGSGVSYEQYF.

This clone has a handful of counts. V and J are TRBV18 and TRBJ1-5, with 8 bases that match TRBD1. J lost 4 bases, V lost 0 bases, and 5 bases had no gene match. This CDR3 is built from 16 residues. Germline V gives CDR1 KGHSH, CDR2 LQKENI. CDR3 DNA sequence: TGTGCCAGCTCACCACCTTGGCAGGGGGCGAATCAGCCCCAGCATTTT. It codes for CASSPPWQGANQPQHF.

This sequence joins TRBV13 and TRBJ2-2; perhaps TRBD1 as D (5 bases). Germline V gene data show CDR1 as PRHDT and CDR2 as FYEKMQ (reference sequence). V lost 8 bases and J 5 bases, leaving 15 bases between the germline ends. The CDR3 runs 14 residues. DNA for the CDR3: TGTGCCAGCTTTCCAAGGGGCGAAACCGGGGAGCTGTTTTTT. It codes for CASFPRGETGELFF.

The chain carries TRBV5-1 and TRBJ2-5; unclear D gene. TRBJ2-7 matches the DNA end more closely, so the J call is doubtful. This CDR3 has 13 residues. Germline values: CDR1 SGHRS, CDR2 YFSETQ. CDR3 region: CASSPGGSYEQYF. CDR3 DNA sequence: TGCGCCAGCAGCCCGGGTGGCTCCTACGAGCAGTACTTC.

The chain recombines TRBV7-2 with TRBJ2-2, with 10 nucleotides matching TRBD2. Trimming cost V 3 bases and J 7 bases; bases outside gene matches: 5. The V gene's germline CDR1 is SGHTA and CDR2 FQGNSA. This CDR3 has 15 residues. The CDR3 loop reads CASSFSSGRGGELFF. The CDR3, as DNA: TGTGCCAGCAGCTTCTCTAGCGGGAGAGGCGGGGAGCTGTTTTTT.